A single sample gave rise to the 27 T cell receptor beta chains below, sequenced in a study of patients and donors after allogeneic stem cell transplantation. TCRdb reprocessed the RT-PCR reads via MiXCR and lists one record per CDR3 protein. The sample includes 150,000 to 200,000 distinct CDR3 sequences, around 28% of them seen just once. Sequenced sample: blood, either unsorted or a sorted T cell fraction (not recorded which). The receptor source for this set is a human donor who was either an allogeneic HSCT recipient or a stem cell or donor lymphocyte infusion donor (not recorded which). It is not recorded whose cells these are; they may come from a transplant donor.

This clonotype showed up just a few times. This CDR3 reads CASSGGLVGYEQYF. CDR3 DNA sequence: TGCGCCAGCAGCGGGGGACTAGTGGGCTACGAGCAGTACTTC. The chain carries TRBV5-1 and TRBJ2-7; 8 bases fit TRBD2. V trimming: 4 bases; J trimming: 3 bases; junction bases outside the gene matches: 6. This CDR3 is built from 14 residues. Germline V CDR1 and CDR2: SGHRS, YFSETQ.

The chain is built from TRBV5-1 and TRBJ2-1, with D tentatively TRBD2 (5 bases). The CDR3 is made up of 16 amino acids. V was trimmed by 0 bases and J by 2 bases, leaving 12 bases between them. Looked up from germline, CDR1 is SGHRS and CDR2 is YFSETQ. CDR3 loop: CASSLAGLDAYNEQFF. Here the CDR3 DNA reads TGCGCCAGCAGCTTGGCCGGACTGGACGCCTACAATGAGCAGTTCTTC. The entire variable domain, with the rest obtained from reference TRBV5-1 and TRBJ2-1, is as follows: KAGVTQTPRYLIKTRGQQVTLSCSPISGHRSVSWYQQTPGQGLQFLFEYFSETQRNKGNFPGRFSGRQFSNSRSEMNVSTLELGDSALYLCASSLAGLDAYNEQFFGPGTRLTVL.

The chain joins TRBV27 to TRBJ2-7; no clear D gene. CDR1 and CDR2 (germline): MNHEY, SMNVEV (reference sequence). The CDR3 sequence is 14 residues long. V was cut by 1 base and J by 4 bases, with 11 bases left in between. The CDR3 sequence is CASSLYGMGYEQYF. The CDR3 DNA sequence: TGTGCCAGCAGTTTATATGGGATGGGGTACGAGCAGTACTTC.

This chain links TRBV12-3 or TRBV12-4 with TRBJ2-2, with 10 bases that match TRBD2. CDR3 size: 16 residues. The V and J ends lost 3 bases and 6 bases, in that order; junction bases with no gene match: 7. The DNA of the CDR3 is TGTGCCAGCAGTTTTGGGCTAGCGGGAGCCCCCGGGGAGCTGTTTTTT. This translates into CASSFGLAGAPGELFF.

CDR3 bases: TGTGCCAGCAGCTTTTTAACTAGCGGGAGAACTAGCTCCTACAATGAGCAGTTCTTC. Translation gives CASSFLTSGRTSSYNEQFF. This chain links TRBV7-2 with TRBJ2-1; 11 bases match TRBD2. Germline assignment: CDR1 SGHTA and CDR2 FQGNSA. CDR3 size: 19 residues. V lost 3 bases to trimming and J lost 0 bases; unmatched junction nucleotides: 10.

CDR3 region: CATSSRDTGELFF. The CDR3 nucleotides read TGTGCCACCAGCTCCAGGGACACCGGGGAGCTGTTTTTT. The rearrangement links TRBV15 to TRBJ2-2; D is possibly TRBD1 (5 bases). Germline assignment: CDR1 LNHNV and CDR2 YYDKDF (reference sequence). V was shortened by 5 bases and J by 3 bases, with 7 bases between the two germline ends. The CDR3 length is 13 residues.

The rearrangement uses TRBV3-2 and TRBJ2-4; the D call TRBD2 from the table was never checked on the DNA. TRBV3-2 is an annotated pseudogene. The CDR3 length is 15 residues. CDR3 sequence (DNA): TGTGCCAGCAGCCAAGAGACGCTAAGGAGGAACATTCAGTACTTC. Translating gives CASSQETLRRNIQYF.

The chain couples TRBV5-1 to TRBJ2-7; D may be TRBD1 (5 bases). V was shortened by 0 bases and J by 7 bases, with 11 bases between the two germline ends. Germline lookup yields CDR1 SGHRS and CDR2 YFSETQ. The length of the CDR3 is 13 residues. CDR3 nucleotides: TGCGCCAGCAGCTTGGCCGAACAGGTAGAGCAGTACTTC. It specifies CASSLAEQVEQYF.

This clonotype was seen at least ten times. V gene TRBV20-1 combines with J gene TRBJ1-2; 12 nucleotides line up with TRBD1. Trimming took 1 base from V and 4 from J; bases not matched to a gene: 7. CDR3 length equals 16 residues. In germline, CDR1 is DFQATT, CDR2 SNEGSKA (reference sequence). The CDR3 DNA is TGCAGTGCTAGAGCCGGGACAGGGGGCAGAGGCTATGGCTACACCTTC. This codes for CSARAGTGGRGYGYTF.

CDR3: CAISEKSTLYNEQFF. In DNA form, the CDR3 reads TGTGCCATCAGTGAGAAGTCAACCCTTTACAATGAGCAGTTCTTC. The V and J genes are TRBV10-3 and TRBJ2-1; D ambiguous. Per germline, CDR1 ENHRY and CDR2 SYGVKD. V was pared by 2 bases and J by 4 bases, with 12 bases between. The CDR3 sequence is 15 residues long.

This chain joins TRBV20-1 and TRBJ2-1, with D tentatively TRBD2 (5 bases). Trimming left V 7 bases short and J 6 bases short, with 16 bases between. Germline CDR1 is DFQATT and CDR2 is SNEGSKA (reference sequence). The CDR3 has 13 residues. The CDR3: CSVPPSWANEQFF. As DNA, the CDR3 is TGCAGTGTTCCGCCTAGCTGGGCCAATGAGCAGTTCTTC.

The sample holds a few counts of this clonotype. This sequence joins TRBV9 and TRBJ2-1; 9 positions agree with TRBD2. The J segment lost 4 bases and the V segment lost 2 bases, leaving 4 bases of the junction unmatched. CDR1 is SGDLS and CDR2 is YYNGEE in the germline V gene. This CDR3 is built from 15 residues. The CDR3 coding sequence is TGTGCCAGCAGCGTCCTAGCGGGAAGTTACAATGAGCAGTTCTTC. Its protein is CASSVLAGSYNEQFF.

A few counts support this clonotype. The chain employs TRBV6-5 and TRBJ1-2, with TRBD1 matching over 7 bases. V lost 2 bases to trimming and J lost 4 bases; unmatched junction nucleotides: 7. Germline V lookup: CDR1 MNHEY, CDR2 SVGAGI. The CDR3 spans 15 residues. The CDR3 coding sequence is TGTGCCAGCAGTTACGCCCAGGGGGTCGGCTATGGCTACACCTTC. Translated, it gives CASSYAQGVGYGYTF.

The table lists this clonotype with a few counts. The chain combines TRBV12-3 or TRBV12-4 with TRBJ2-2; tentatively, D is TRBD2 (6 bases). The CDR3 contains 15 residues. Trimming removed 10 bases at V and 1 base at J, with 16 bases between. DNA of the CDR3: TGTGCCAACACTCGGGGGACGGGGAACACCGGGGAGCTGTTTTTT. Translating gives CANTRGTGNTGELFF.

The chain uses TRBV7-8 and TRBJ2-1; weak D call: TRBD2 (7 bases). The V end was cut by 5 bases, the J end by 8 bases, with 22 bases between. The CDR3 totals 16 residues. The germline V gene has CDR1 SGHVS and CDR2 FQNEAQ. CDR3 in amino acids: CASSQVGGLQADEQFF. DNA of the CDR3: TGTGCCAGCAGCCAAGTAGGGGGACTACAGGCGGATGAGCAGTTCTTC.

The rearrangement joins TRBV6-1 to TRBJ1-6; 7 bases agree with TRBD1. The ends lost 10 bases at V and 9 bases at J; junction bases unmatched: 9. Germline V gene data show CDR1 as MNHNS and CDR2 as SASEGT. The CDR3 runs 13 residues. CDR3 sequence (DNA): TGTGCCACCTTGACAGGGAACAGTTCACCCCTCCACTTT. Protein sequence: CATLTGNSSPLHF.

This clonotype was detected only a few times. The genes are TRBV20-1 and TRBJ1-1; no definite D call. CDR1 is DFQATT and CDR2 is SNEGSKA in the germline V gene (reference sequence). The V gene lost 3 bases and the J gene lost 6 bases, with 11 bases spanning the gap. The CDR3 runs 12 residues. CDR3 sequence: CSASRTKSEAFF. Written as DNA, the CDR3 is TGCAGTGCTAGTCGGACTAAGTCTGAAGCTTTCTTT.

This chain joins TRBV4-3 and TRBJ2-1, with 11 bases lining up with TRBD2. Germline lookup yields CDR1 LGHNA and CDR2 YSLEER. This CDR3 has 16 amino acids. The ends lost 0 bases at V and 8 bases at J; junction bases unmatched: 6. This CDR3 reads CASSQDGLAGGDEQFF. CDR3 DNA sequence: TGCGCCAGCAGCCAAGATGGGCTAGCGGGAGGCGATGAGCAGTTCTTC.

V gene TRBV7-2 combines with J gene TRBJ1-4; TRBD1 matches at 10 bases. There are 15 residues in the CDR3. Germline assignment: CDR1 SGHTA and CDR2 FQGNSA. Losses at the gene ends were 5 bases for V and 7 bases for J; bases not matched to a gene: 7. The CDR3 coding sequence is TGTGCCAGCAGCCGACAGGGGGCTAGCAGTGAAAAACTGTTTTTT. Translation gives CASSRQGASSEKLFF.

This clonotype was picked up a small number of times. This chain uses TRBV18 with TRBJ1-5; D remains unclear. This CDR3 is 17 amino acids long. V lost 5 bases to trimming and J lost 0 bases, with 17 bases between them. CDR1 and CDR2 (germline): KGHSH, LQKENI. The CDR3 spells CASSATRTAHSNQPQHF. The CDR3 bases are TGTGCCAGCTCAGCAACCCGGACGGCCCATAGCAATCAGCCCCAGCATTTT. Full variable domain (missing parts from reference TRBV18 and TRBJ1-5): NAGVMQNPRHLVRRRGQEARLRCSPMKGHSHVYWYRQLPEEGLKFMVYLQKENIIDESGMPKERFSAEFPKEGPSILRIQQVVRGDSAAYFCASSATRTAHSNQPQHFGDGTRLSIL.

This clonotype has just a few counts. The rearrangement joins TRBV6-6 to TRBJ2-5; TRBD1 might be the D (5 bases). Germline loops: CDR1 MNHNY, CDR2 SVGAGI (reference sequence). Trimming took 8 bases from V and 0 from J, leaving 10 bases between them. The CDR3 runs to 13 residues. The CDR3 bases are TGTGCCAGCGGAGCAGGGCACCAAGAGACCCAGTACTTC. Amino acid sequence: CASGAGHQETQYF.

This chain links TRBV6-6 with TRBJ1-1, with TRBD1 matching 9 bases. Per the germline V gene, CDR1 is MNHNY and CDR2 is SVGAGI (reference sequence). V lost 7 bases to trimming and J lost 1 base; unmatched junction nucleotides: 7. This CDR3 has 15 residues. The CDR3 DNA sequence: TGTGCCAGCACCCGTTCGGGACAGGGGAACACTGAAGCTTTCTTT. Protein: CASTRSGQGNTEAFF.

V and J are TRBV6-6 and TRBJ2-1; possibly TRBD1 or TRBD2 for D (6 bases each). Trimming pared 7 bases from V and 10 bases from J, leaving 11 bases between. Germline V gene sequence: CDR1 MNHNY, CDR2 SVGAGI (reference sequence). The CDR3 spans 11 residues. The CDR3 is CASNRRGEQFF. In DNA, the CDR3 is TGTGCCAGCAACAGGAGGGGGGAGCAGTTCTTC.

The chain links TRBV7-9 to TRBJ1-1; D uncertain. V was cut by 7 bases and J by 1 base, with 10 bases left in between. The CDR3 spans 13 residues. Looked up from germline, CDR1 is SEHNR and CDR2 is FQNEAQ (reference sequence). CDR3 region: CASTREGNTEAFF. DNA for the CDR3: TGTGCCAGCACCCGAGAAGGGAACACTGAAGCTTTCTTT.

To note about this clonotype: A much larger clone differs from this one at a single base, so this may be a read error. This CDR3 reads CVSSLWVAQGYTF. CDR3 DNA sequence: TGTGTCAGCAGCTTATGGGTAGCGCAGGGCTACACCTTC. The chain uses TRBV7-2 and TRBJ1-2; no clear D gene. The V gene's germline CDR1 is SGHTA and CDR2 FQGNSA. The CDR3 contains 13 residues. Full variable domain (outside the CDR3, taken from reference TRBV7-2 and TRBJ1-2): GAGVSQSPSNKVTEKGKDVELRCDPISGHTALYWYRQSLGQGLEFLIYFQGNSAPDKSGLPSDRFSAERTGGSVSTLTIQRTQQEDSAVYLCVSSLWVAQGYTFGSGTRLTVV.

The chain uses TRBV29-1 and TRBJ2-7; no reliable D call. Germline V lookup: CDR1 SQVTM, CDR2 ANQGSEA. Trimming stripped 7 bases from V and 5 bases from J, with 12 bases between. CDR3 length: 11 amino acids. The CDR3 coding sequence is TGCAGCGCTCCACGGCATAACGAGCAGTACTTC. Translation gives CSAPRHNEQYF.

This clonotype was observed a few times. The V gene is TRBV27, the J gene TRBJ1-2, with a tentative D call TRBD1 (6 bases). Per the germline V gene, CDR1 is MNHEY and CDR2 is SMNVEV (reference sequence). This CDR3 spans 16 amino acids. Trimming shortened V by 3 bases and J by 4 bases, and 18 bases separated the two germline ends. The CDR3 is CASSLKWFGGSYGYTF. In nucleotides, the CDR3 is TGTGCCAGCAGTTTGAAATGGTTTGGGGGCAGCTATGGCTACACCTTC.